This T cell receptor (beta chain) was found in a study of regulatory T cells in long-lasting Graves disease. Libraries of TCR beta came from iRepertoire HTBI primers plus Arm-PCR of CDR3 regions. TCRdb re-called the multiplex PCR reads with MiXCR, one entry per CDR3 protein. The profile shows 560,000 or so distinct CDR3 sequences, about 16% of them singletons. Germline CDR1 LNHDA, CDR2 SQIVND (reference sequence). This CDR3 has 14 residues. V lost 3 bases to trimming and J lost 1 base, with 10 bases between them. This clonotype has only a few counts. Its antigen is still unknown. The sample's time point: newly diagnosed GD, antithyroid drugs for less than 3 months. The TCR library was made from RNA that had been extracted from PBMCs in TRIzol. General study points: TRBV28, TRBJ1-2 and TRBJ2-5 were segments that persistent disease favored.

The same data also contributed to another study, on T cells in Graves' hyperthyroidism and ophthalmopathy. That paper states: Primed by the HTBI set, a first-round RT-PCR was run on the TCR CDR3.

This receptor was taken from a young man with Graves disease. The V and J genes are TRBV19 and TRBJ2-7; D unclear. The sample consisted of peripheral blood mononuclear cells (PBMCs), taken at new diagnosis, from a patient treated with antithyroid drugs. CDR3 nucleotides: TGTGCCAGTAGTATGGAACTGGAGTCCTACGAGCAGTACTTC. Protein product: CASSMELESYEQYF.